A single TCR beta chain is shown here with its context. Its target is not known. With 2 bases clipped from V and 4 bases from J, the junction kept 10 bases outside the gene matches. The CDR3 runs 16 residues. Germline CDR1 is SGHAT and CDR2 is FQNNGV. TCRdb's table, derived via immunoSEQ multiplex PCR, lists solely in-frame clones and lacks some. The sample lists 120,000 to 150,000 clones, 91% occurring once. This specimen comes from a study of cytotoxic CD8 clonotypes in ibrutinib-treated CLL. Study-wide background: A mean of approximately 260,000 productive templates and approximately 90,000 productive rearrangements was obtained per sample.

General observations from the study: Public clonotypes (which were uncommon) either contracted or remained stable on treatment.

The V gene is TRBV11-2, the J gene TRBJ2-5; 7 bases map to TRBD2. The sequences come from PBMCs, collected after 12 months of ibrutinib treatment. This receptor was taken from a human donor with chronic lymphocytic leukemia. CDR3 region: CASSLRYLGLVETQYF. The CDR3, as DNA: TGTGCCAGCAGCTTAAGATATTTAGGACTAGTAGAGACCCAGTACTTC.